One sample yielded the 28 T cell receptor beta chains listed below, sequenced in a study of shared clonotypes between healthy human individuals. Profiling relied on immunoSEQ multiplex PCR, and the TCRdb table lists in-frame clones only, not all of them. The table records 900,000 to 1,200,000 clones, about four fifths of them present only once. Sequenced sample: memory CD4+ T cells from PBMCs. Documented subset: CD45RA-negative fraction. The receptor source for this set is a young man in good health. Some clones in this sample may be carry-over from other donors' samples.

The chain carries TRBV4-2 and TRBJ1-3, with 10 bases lining up with TRBD1. The trim removed 2 bases at V and 0 bases at J, leaving 10 bases unmatched. Germline CDR1 and CDR2: LGHNA and YNFKEQ. The CDR3 loop spans 19 amino acids. In nucleotides, the CDR3 is TGTGCCAGCAGCCAATCTCCACCAGGGACAGGGGCCTCTGGAAACACCATATATTTT. This translates into CASSQSPPGTGASGNTIYF.

The genes are TRBV15 and TRBJ1-2; tentatively, D is TRBD1 (5 bases). This CDR3 contains 15 residues. Germline values: CDR1 LNHNV, CDR2 YYDKDF (reference sequence). The germline V and J ends were trimmed by 1 base and 4 bases, with 13 bases remaining between them. For the CDR3, the DNA is TGTGCCACCAGCAGAGCCGGGACGGTTAGCTATGGCTACACCTTC. This translates into CATSRAGTVSYGYTF.

V and J are TRBV30 and TRBJ2-2; 14 nucleotides agree with TRBD2. Germline V gene sequence: CDR1 GTSNPN, CDR2 SVGIG (reference sequence). The CDR3 loop spans 15 amino acids. The junction had 8 bases not matched to a gene; V was cut back by 4 bases and J by 10 bases. The CDR3 here is CAWTMGLAGVSELFF. For the CDR3, the DNA is TGTGCCTGGACCATGGGACTAGCGGGAGTCTCGGAGCTGTTTTTT. Looking up the rest from reference TRBV30 and TRBJ2-2 gives the full variable domain: SQTIHQWPATLVQPVGSPLSLECTVEGTSNPNLYWYRQAAGRGLQLLFYSVGIGQISSEVPQNLSASRPQDRQFILSSKKLLLSDSGFYLCAWTMGLAGVSELFFGEGSRLTVL.

This clone was picked up one time. The rearrangement uses TRBV30 and TRBJ2-7, with D perhaps TRBD2 (6 bases). Germline CDR1 GTSNPN, CDR2 SVGIG (reference sequence). The CDR3 totals 11 residues. The V end was cut by 4 bases, the J end by 7 bases, with 11 bases between. In DNA, the CDR3 is TGTGCCTGGACCAAGAGCGGGGAGCAGTACTTC. This gives the protein CAWTKSGEQYF.

The genes are TRBV7-9 and TRBJ2-3; D unclear. Trimming took 5 bases from V and 0 from J, leaving 12 bases between them. Looked up from germline, CDR1 is SEHNR and CDR2 is FQNEAQ (reference sequence). The CDR3 is 15 amino acids. CDR3 amino acids: CASSPPGISTDTQYF. The CDR3 bases are TGTGCCAGCAGCCCCCCCGGCATTAGCACAGATACGCAGTATTTT.

This clone was seen just once. The chain links TRBV25-1 to TRBJ2-5; possibly TRBD2 for D (6 bases). This CDR3 has 15 residues. CDR1 is MGHDK, CDR2 SYGVNS, per germline. Trimming took 1 base from V and 1 from J, leaving 10 bases between them. The CDR3 spells CASSEWGDAQETQYF. For the CDR3, the DNA is TGTGCCAGCAGTGAATGGGGGGACGCCCAAGAGACCCAGTACTTC.

The V and J genes are TRBV28 and TRBJ1-5, with D maybe TRBD1 (5 bases). Germline V gene lookup returns CDR1 MDHEN and CDR2 SYDVKM. The V end lost 6 bases, the J end lost 12 bases, and 33 bases lay between the germline ends. The CDR3 contains 18 residues. In nucleotides, the CDR3 is TGTGCCAGCAGGGGGCGTCAGGGCTTTCCGGCGGGATCGGTTCTCCAGCATTTT. As protein: CASRGRQGFPAGSVLQHF.

In the case of this clone: This sample also contains other DNA sequences that code for the same CDR3. The chain uses TRBV5-1 and TRBJ1-3, with TRBD1 identical over 7 bases. J was trimmed by 1 base and V by 4 bases; bases with no gene match: 2. The CDR3 extends over 14 amino acids. Germline CDR1 and CDR2: SGHRS and YFSETQ. The CDR3 loop is CASSTQGSGNTIYF. The CDR3 DNA follows: TGCGCCAGCAGCACACAGGGGTCTGGAAACACCATATATTTT. The full variable domain, completed using reference TRBV5-1 and TRBJ1-3, is KAGVTQTPRYLIKTRGQQVTLSCSPISGHRSVSWYQQTPGQGLQFLFEYFSETQRNKGNFPGRFSGRQFSNSRSEMNVSTLELGDSALYLCASSTQGSGNTIYFGEGSWLTVV.

J is TRBJ2-1 and V is TRBV7-6; 10 bases agree with TRBD2. J gave up 0 bases and V 5 bases, and 13 bases lay outside the gene matches. Per germline, CDR1 SGHVS and CDR2 FNYEAQ. The CDR3 sequence is 19 residues long. The CDR3 sequence is CASSPRGGLAESSYNEQFF. The CDR3 nucleotides are TGTGCCAGCAGCCCTAGGGGAGGACTAGCGGAGAGCTCCTACAATGAGCAGTTCTTC.

The chain uses TRBV7-6 and TRBJ2-7; 10 bases are a match to TRBD1. Germline V gene data show CDR1 as SGHVS and CDR2 as FNYEAQ. The CDR3 has 17 residues. Trimming cost V 3 bases and J 4 bases; bases outside gene matches: 12. CDR3 protein: CASSLFGAGTGAYEQYF. The CDR3 coding sequence is TGTGCCAGCAGCTTGTTTGGGGCCGGGACAGGGGCTTACGAGCAGTACTTC.

The chain has TRBV9 and TRBJ2-5; D is unresolved. V lost 0 bases, J lost 2 bases, and 11 bases lay in between. CDR1 is SGDLS, CDR2 YYNGEE, per germline. This CDR3 is 15 amino acids long. The CDR3 DNA is TGTGCCAGCAGCGTAGCGGCTACCTTGCAAGAGACCCAGTACTTC. This sequence encodes CASSVAATLQETQYF.

DNA for the CDR3: TGCAGCGTCGGACAGGGGAGGGACTATGGCTACACCTTC. Translated: CSVGQGRDYGYTF. This chain connects TRBV29-1 to TRBJ1-2; TRBD1 aligns across 9 bases. Trimming at V came to 6 bases and at J to 3 bases, leaving 5 bases not matched to a gene. The CDR3 is 13 residues long. The V gene's germline CDR1 is SQVTM and CDR2 ANQGSEA.

The chain employs TRBV28 and TRBJ2-7, with TRBD1 as a possible D gene (6 bases). The germline V gene encodes CDR1 MDHEN and CDR2 SYDVKM. V lost 4 bases to trimming and J lost 1 base, with 20 bases between them. The CDR3 consists of 17 residues. The CDR3 coding sequence is TGTGCCAGCAGTTATAAGGACAGTCCAGGATGGTCCTACGAGCAGTACTTC. This gives the protein CASSYKDSPGWSYEQYF.

V gene TRBV5-4 combines with J gene TRBJ2-3, with TRBD1 as a possible D gene (5 bases). The V end was cut by 4 bases, the J end by 4 bases, with 16 bases between. This CDR3 is built from 15 residues. Germline V gives CDR1 SGHNT, CDR2 YYREEE (reference sequence). CDR3 nucleotide sequence: TGTGCCAGCAGCCGTGCTGAAGGGGCGGCAGATACGCAGTATTTT. This encodes CASSRAEGAADTQYF. Drawing the rest from reference TRBV5-4 and TRBJ2-3, the complete variable domain is ETGVTQSPTHLIKTRGQQVTLRCSSQSGHNTVSWYQQALGQGPQFIFQYYREEENGRGNFPPRFSGLQFPNYSSELNVNALELDDSALYLCASSRAEGAADTQYFGPGTRLTVL.

Comment on this clone: The identical CDR3 is also encoded by other nucleotide sequences in the sample. The V gene is TRBV28, the J gene TRBJ2-5, with D possibly matching TRBD1 (5 bases). The V gene's germline CDR1 is MDHEN and CDR2 SYDVKM. V dropped 4 bases and J dropped 5 bases, with 8 bases sitting between them. The CDR3 totals 12 residues. CDR3 nucleotides: TGTGCCAGCAGTTCAGGGAAGGAGACCCAGTACTTC. Its protein product is CASSSGKETQYF.

The chain employs TRBV11-2 and TRBJ2-7; no clear D. Trimming cost V 4 bases and J 5 bases, with 12 bases left between them. The germline CDR1 and CDR2 sequences are SGHAT and FQNNGV. This CDR3 has 13 residues. CDR3 coding DNA: TGTGCCAGCAGCTCGCCGCCGATCCACGAGCAGTACTTC. Translating gives CASSSPPIHEQYF.

This chain links TRBV6-5 with TRBJ2-1; 11 bases fit TRBD2. Germline V gives CDR1 MNHEY, CDR2 SVGAGI. Trimming cost V 6 bases and J 9 bases; bases outside gene matches: 10. This CDR3 has 15 amino acids. The CDR3 nucleotides are TGTGCCAGCAGCCTTGAAAGAGGACTAGCGGGTGAGCAGTTCTTC. Its protein is CASSLERGLAGEQFF.

This chain connects TRBV7-2 to TRBJ2-1; D may be TRBD1 or TRBD2 (5 bases each). This CDR3 region has 15 residues. Per the germline V gene, CDR1 is SGHTA and CDR2 is FQGNSA. V gave up 5 bases and J gave up 6 bases, with 17 bases separating them. The DNA for the CDR3 is TGTGCCAGCAGCCTCGGGACCCAGCATGGCAATGAGCAGTTCTTC. Translating gives CASSLGTQHGNEQFF.

CDR3 DNA: TGTGCCAGCAGCTTAAGGCCAGAGACAGATACGCAGTATTTT. Translating gives CASSLRPETDTQYF. The chain recombines TRBV7-6 with TRBJ2-3; D is ambiguous. V lost 2 bases and J 3 bases, leaving 9 bases between the germline ends. There are 14 residues in the CDR3. Germline CDR1 is SGHVS and CDR2 is FNYEAQ.

The chain joins TRBV7-9 to TRBJ2-1, with D maybe TRBD2 (6 bases). V lost 8 bases, J lost 4 bases, and 15 bases lay in between. The CDR3 has 14 amino acids. Germline V gene lookup returns CDR1 SEHNR and CDR2 FQNEAQ (reference sequence). The CDR3: CASPPLRGYNEQFF. The CDR3 DNA follows: TGTGCCAGCCCCCCGTTGCGGGGATACAATGAGCAGTTCTTC.

About this clone itself: Distinct nucleotide sequences in the sample also encode this CDR3. Here the CDR3 DNA reads TGTGCCAGCAGCTTAGGGGGCAGAACTAATGAAAAACTGTTTTTT. Residues: CASSLGGRTNEKLFF. The chain couples TRBV7-9 to TRBJ1-4, with D possibly TRBD1 on 5 matching bases. The CDR3 loop spans 15 amino acids. CDR1 SEHNR and CDR2 FQNEAQ come from the germline V gene (reference sequence). Trimming took 1 base from V and 1 from J, leaving 7 bases between them.

The chain employs TRBV30 and TRBJ1-2; D remains ambiguous. There are 11 residues in the CDR3. The V and J ends lost 4 bases and 4 bases respectively, with 7 bases between them. The germline V gene has CDR1 GTSNPN and CDR2 SVGIG (reference sequence). CDR3 in amino acids: CAWKQLYGYTF. DNA for the CDR3: TGTGCCTGGAAACAGCTCTATGGCTACACCTTC.

V is TRBV7-8 and J is TRBJ2-5, with 9 positions matching TRBD2. Germline V CDR1 and CDR2: SGHVS, FQNEAQ. The V segment lost 2 bases and the J segment 2 bases; nucleotides outside the gene matches: 6. CDR3 length: 16 residues. The DNA of the CDR3 is TGTGCCAGCAGCTTATCGTGGAGCGGGAGGCAAGAGACCCAGTACTTC. Translating it yields CASSLSWSGRQETQYF. The whole variable domain, filled in from reference TRBV7-8 and TRBJ2-5, reads GAGVSQSPRYKVAKRGQDVALRCDPISGHVSLFWYQQALGQGPEFLTYFQNEAQLDKSGLPSDRFFAERPEGSVSTLKIQRTQQEDSAVYLCASSLSWSGRQETQYFGPGTRLLVL.

In regard to this clone: The likely explanation is a read error, given a far larger clone one base away. Here the CDR3 reads CAGSLGGAHGFEKLFF. For the CDR3, the DNA is TGTGCCGGCAGTTTGGGCGGGGCTCACGGGTTTGAAAAACTGTTTTTT. The chain has TRBV28 and TRBJ1-4, with D maybe TRBD1 (5 bases). CDR1 is MDHEN, CDR2 SYDVKM, per germline. This CDR3 region has 16 residues.

The V and J genes are TRBV28 and TRBJ2-1; D may be TRBD1 or TRBD2 (6 bases each). Germline CDR1 reads MDHEN; CDR2 reads SYDVKM. V was pared by 2 bases and J by 7 bases, with 15 bases between. The CDR3 length is 15 residues. The CDR3 DNA sequence: TGTGCCAGCAGTTTAGGTAGGGGGGCTCGAAATGAGCAGTTCTTC. Residues: CASSLGRGARNEQFF.

The CDR3, as DNA: TGTGCCAGCAGTGTACGCGGCGGGACTAGCACAGATACGCAGTATTTT. It encodes CASSVRGGTSTDTQYF. The chain carries TRBV2 and TRBJ2-3, with D possibly being TRBD2 (6 bases). This CDR3 region has 16 residues. V lost 4 bases and J 0 bases, leaving 14 bases between the germline ends. CDR1 is SNHLY, CDR2 FYNNEI, per germline.

V and J are TRBV2 and TRBJ2-2; TRBD2 aligns across 9 bases. V was clipped by 6 bases and J by 3 bases; unmatched bases: 5. CDR1 and CDR2 (germline): SNHLY, FYNNEI. The CDR3 length is 15 residues. The CDR3 region has the DNA TGTGCCAGCAGCTTTATAGCGGGAGACACCGGGGAGCTGTTTTTT. Translating it yields CASSFIAGDTGELFF.

CDR3 sequence: CASSPPRQRGTYEQYF. Here the CDR3 DNA reads TGTGCCAGCAGTCCCCCCCGGCAACGTGGGACCTACGAGCAGTACTTC. The chain employs TRBV28 and TRBJ2-7; no clear D. The CDR3 covers 16 residues. Trimming left V 5 bases short and J 2 bases short, with 19 bases between. CDR1 MDHEN and CDR2 SYDVKM come from the germline V gene.